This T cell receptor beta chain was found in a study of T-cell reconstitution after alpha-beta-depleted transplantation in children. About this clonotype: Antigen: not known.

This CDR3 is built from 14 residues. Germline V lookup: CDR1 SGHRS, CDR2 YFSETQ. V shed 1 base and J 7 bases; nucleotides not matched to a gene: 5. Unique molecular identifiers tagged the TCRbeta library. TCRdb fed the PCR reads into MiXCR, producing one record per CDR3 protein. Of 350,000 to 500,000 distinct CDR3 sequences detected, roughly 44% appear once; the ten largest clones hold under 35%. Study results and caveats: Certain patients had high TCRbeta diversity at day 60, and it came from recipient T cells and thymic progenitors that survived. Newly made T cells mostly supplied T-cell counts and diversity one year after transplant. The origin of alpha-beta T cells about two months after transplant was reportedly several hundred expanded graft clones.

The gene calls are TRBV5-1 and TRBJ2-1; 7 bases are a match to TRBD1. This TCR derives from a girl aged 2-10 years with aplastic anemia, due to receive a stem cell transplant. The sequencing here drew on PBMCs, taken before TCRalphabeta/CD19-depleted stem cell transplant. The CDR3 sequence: CASSLKQGWNEQFF. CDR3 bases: TGCGCCAGCAGCTTGAAACAGGGGTGGAATGAGCAGTTCTTC.